Reported below is one T cell receptor beta chain. Its specificity is unknown. The record originates from a study of long-term antiretroviral therapy in people with HIV. Study observations and caveats: Clonotypes expanded prior to ART showed repertoire dominance at all sampled time points. Repertoires looked antigen-experienced, with only a slight naive shift after ART.

Running of the v3.0 immunoSEQ assay took place at survey level. TCRdb's table, derived via immunoSEQ multiplex PCR, lists solely in-frame clones and lacks some. This sample has approximately 34,000 clones, with about four fifths found just once. The receptor was derived from a man between 18 and 29 years old with HIV. Sequencing was performed on unsorted PBMCs, taken 1 year after starting antiretroviral therapy.

CDR3 loop: CASSVYRGRNSPLHF. The CDR3 DNA reads as TGTGCCAGCAGTGTATACAGGGGACGGAATTCACCCCTCCACTTT. V gene TRBV27 combines with J gene TRBJ1-6; 7 nucleotides line up with TRBD1. Germline V gives CDR1 MNHEY, CDR2 SMNVEV (reference sequence). CDR3 size: 15 residues. Trimming at V came to 5 bases and at J to 7 bases, leaving 8 bases not matched to a gene.